This TCR beta chain was identified during a study of blood T cells in healthy people across ages (dated by TCRdb to about 2015). Study-level background: Template switching captured roughly one uniquely barcoded TCR beta cDNA molecule per two T cells in model experiments. To track age-related changes in TCR beta repertoire diversity, the study relied on deep sequencing normalized with unique cDNA molecular identifiers. Four age groups were formed from the donors: young (average 16 years), middle-aged (approximately 39), aged (62) and long-lived (82). To avoid experimental bias, donors of different ages were spread randomly across the sequencing lanes. Using the same blood draw, the study looked at two additional independent replicas of 1 million unique cDNA reads for two donors, one aged 18 to 29 and the other aged 80 or older. Broad study findings and their caveats: Total diversity estimates from one million sequenced T cells were considered lower bounds and underestimates. Compared with the aged group, the long-lived group had more naive CD4+ T cells, fewer expanded clones and increased TCR diversity, suggesting age selection. A strong correlation was found between observed TCR beta diversity and the percentage of naive T cells measured by flow cytometry. Observed TCR beta diversity per million T cells fell roughly linearly with age, and a significant reduction was already apparent by age around 40. Donor CMV infection status was unknown, potentially confounding age-related changes in expanded clonotypes. Conclusive comparison of naive and antigen-experienced compartments was prevented by the profiling of bulk unsorted PBMCs.

The CDR3 sequence holds 14 residues, the cysteine and phenylalanine included. The kept DNA is CDR3 alone, 42 bases in frame from the first base. Taken from the germline V gene (reference sequence), the CDR1 and CDR2 loops are LNHNV and YYDKDF. Trimming removed 1 base from V and 2 bases from J, leaving 8 bases between the germline ends. Libraries were constructed by 5' RACE. Data came from an Illumina HiSeq 2500. A second 7 to 11 cycle PCR used a sample-barcoded 5' primer and a J-beta primer mix. Each TCR beta cDNA molecule received a unique molecular identifier from a template-switch 5' adaptor carrying 12 random nucleotides. Each sample yielded at least 3 million CDR3-containing paired-end reads. First-strand cDNA synthesis was performed from all RNA using the Mint cDNA synthesis kit, with priming by a TRBC-specific oligonucleotide. After uracil-DNA glycosylase treatment, a first 18-cycle PCR used universal primers M1SS and BC2_uni_R on all cDNA. Under the source paper's analysis protocol: Normalization of each sample was performed by random selection of 1 million high-quality reads, each carrying a distinct molecular identifier. Reads with shared molecular identifiers were discarded instead of being binned into consensus sequences. MiTCR, set to a Q25 quality threshold and the strictest error-elimination algorithm, was used for CDR3 identification, clonotype clustering and error correction. A nonparametric unseen species model with Euler transformation was used to estimate lower-bound total TCR beta diversity. TCRdb reworked the public reads: Q25 trimming with fastp, MiXCR clone assembly, productive beta chains retained. Entries that share a CDR3 protein sequence are merged under the most common genes and DNA. TCRdb's processing, not the authors', yielded these V and J calls. Counted in this sample were approximately 800,000 distinct CDR3 sequences; 56% of them appeared once. The top ten clonotypes cover 20% to 30% of the sample.

Points on this clonotype: It lacks a known antigen. No much larger clone is present one base from it, and per-base qualities are unavailable.

The 39 donors, aged 6 to 90 years, were systemically healthy Caucasian individuals from Russia. Ten milliliters of peripheral blood were drawn from each donor into EDTA-treated Vacutainer tubes. Ficoll-Paque density-gradient centrifugation was used to isolate PBMCs, with at least 6.5 million per sample. Total RNA was extracted from PBMCs with Trizol reagent, with at least 5 micrograms obtained per sample. The percentages of naive CD45RAhigh/CD27high T cells were determined by flow cytometry on a PBMC aliquot from every donor. This TCR was sampled from a man aged 35-49 years in good health. The material sequenced was blood. The chain is made from TRBV15 and TRBJ2-5; TRBD2 is possibly the D segment (6 matching bases). CDR3 sequence: CATSRVSGQETQYF. The bases read TGTGCCACCAGCAGAGTTAGCGGACAAGAGACCCAGTACTTC.